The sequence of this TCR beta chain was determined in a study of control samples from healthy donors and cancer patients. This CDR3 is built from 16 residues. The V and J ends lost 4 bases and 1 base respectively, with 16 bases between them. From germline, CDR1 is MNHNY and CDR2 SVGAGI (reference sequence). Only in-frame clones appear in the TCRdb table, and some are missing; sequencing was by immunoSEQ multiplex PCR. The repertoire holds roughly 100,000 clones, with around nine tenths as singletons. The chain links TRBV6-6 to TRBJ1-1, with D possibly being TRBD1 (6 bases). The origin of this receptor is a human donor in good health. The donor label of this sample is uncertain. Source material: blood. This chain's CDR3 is CASSSPKQTGNTEAFF. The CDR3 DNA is TGTGCCAGCAGTTCTCCCAAGCAGACAGGGAACACTGAAGCTTTCTTT.